This T cell receptor beta chain was captured by sequencing in a study of T cell repertoires in cytomegalovirus infection (dated 2019 in TCRdb). The study in broad terms: Because public TCR beta signatures pointed to carriage of CMV infection together with the matching HLA type, the HLA type of each donor mattered for the analysis.

V is reduced by 4 bases and J by 4 bases, leaving a spacing of 8 bases between them. Sequences MNHEY (CDR1) and SVGEGT (CDR2) are obtained from the germline V gene. The cysteine opens and the phenylalanine closes a CDR3 of 12 amino acids. Here the CDR3 DNA is all that survives: 36 bases in frame from base 1. About this clonotype itself: No antigen is known for it. There are no base qualities to consult, and no much larger clone falls within one base.

Sequenced using an Illumina HiSeq 1500. The raw public data were reprocessed by TCRdb itself: fastp quality trimming at Q25, MiXCR clonotype calling, in-frame beta chains only. Entries that share a CDR3 protein sequence are merged under the most common genes and DNA. For this sample the table gives roughly 280,000 distinct CDR3 sequences, of which about 13% were detected only once. The top ten hold 8.5% to 9% of the sample. What the research found in general, with its limitations: The ex vivo response was dominated by HLA-C-restricted CMV-specific TCR beta clonotypes, and the single most frequent clonotype in two of eight donors was supplied by these HLA-C-restricted clonotypes. In both this cohort and an independent cohort of more than 350 donors, the cumulative frequency of public TCR beta family members distinguished carriers of CMV infection plus the relevant HLA type.

Sequencing used PBMCs. The receptor's source is a human donor in good health (CMV status not recorded). Some clones in this sample may be carry-over from other donors' samples. The sequence is built from TRBV6-2 or TRBV6-3 and TRBJ2-7, and possibly TRBD2, on 6 matching bases. The CDR3 region has the sequence CASSFSGYEQYF. The nucleotide sequence is given as TGTGCCAGCAGTTTTAGCGGATACGAGCAGTACTTC.